This T cell receptor (beta chain) was obtained from a study of response to subunit inactivated influenza vaccine. The study's findings and limits: Each seasonal influenza vaccination recruits few new T cells, the authors suggested.

Concerning this clonotype: Its target is not known.

Germline V gives CDR1 SNHLY, CDR2 FYNNEI. V lost 2 bases to trimming and J lost 5 bases, with 7 bases between them. This CDR3 region has 13 residues. TCRdb re-called the RT-PCR reads through MiXCR, storing one row per CDR3 protein. The data contain approximately 700,000 distinct CDR3 sequences, more than 15% of them seen just once; the ten biggest clones take up around a tenth. This TCR was recovered from a man in his forties or fifties who received an inactivated influenza vaccine. V is TRBV2 and J is TRBJ2-1; D unresolved. Sequenced here: PBMCs from blood, sampled 12 days after vaccination. The CDR3 coding sequence is TGTGCCAGCAGTGAACCACTAAACAATGAGCAGTTCTTC. Protein sequence: CASSEPLNNEQFF.